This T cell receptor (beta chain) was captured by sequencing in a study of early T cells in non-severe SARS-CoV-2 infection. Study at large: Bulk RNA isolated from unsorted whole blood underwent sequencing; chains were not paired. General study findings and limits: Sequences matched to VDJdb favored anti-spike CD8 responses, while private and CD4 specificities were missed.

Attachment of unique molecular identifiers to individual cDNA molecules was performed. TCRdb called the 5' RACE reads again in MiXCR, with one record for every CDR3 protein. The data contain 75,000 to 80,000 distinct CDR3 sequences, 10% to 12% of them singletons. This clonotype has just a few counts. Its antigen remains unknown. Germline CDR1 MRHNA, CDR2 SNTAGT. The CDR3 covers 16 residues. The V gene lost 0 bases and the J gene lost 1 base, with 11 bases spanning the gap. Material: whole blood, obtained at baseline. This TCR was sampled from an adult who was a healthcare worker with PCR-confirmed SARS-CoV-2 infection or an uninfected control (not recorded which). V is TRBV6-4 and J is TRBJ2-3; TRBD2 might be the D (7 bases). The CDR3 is CASSDSSGGGTDTQYF. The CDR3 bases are TGTGCCAGCAGTGACTCATCGGGGGGCGGCACAGATACGCAGTATTTT.